The present T cell receptor (beta chain) was sequenced within a study of Graves' ophthalmopathy and Graves' hyperthyroidism. Germline values: CDR1 SNHLY, CDR2 FYNNEI. The CDR3 totals 16 residues. Losses at the gene ends were 5 bases for V and 1 base for J; bases not matched to a gene: 7. TCR beta CDR3 regions were amplified from RNA transcripts. HTBI-primed first-round RT-PCR preceded second-round multiplex PCR. TCRdb reanalysed the multiplex PCR reads using MiXCR and keeps one entry per CDR3 protein. The sample has about 500,000 distinct CDR3 sequences, roughly an eighth seen once. This clonotype showed up many times.

The clonotype originates from a woman in her twenties or thirties with Graves' ophthalmopathy. V gene TRBV2 combines with J gene TRBJ1-3; 8 bases agree with TRBD1. Sequencing was performed on blood. CDR3 sequence reads: CASSFGQGASGNTIYF. The CDR3 bases are TGTGCCAGCAGTTTCGGACAGGGAGCTTCTGGAAACACCATATATTTT. The whole variable domain, filled in from reference TRBV2 and TRBJ1-3, reads EPEVTQTPSHQVTQMGQEVILRCVPISNHLYFYWYRQILGQKVEFLVSFYNNEISEKSEIFDDQFSVERPDGSNFTLKIRSTKLEDSAMYFCASSFGQGASGNTIYFGEGSWLTVV.